This TCR beta chain comes out of a study of T cells in women clearing cervical HPV infection. The length of the CDR3 is 15 residues. V lost 1 base and J lost 0, with 9 bases in between. Germline V gives CDR1 SEHNR, CDR2 FQNEAQ (reference sequence). A note on this clone: From the germline J gene comes the end of the CDR3, since the read stops 3 residues before it.

immunoSEQ multiplex PCR used an average of roughly 1,300 ng genomic DNA. The protocol was immunoSEQ multiplex PCR, while the TCRdb copy is restricted to in-frame clones and leaves out a portion. The specimen's table records about 16,000 clones. The clonotype comes from a woman aged 18-69 years with a cervical HPV16 infection that either progressed to CIN3+ or cleared (not recorded which). V is TRBV7-9 and J is TRBJ1-1; D unclear. The sequenced sample was blood buffy coat. CDR3 bases read: TGTGCCAGCAGCTTAGACGACAACATGAACACTGAA. Its protein product is CASSLDDNMNTE. In full, the CDR3 is CASSLDDNMNTEAFF.